This section outlines one T cell receptor beta chain sequence together with its context. Its antigen is currently not known. No much larger clonotype is one base removed from it; base qualities were not supplied. The data stem from a study of Ad26.COV2.S vaccination and SARS-CoV-2 variants (dated by TCRdb to the early 2020s). Background for the entire study: Vaccine-arm donors were drawn from COV1001, a multicentre, randomized, double-blind, placebo-controlled phase I-IIa trial of Ad26.COV2.S in healthy adults. Participants in the trial were split at random into five groups of five each, receiving low-dose or high-dose Ad26.COV2.S once or twice, or else placebo on both occasions. Throughout the experiments and outcome assessment, investigators stayed blinded to trial group allocation. The specificity and breadth of SARS-CoV-2-reactive T cell receptors after Ad26.COV2.S vaccination were assessed by TCRbeta repertoire sequencing. Ad26.COV2.S was administered intramuscularly at 5 x 10^10 or 1 x 10^11 viral particles, either as a single shot or as two shots given 56 days apart. The TCR-sequenced set comprised about 32 samples: about 19 Ad26.COV2.S vaccine recipients, 5 placebo recipients and 8 SARS-CoV-2 convalescent individuals.

Here is what the overall study found, with its caveats: The authors noted that the TCR breadth and depth analyses may have underestimated total T cell responses. Higher spike-specific TCR breadth was observed in Ad26.COV2.S recipients than in placebo recipients (P = 0.0014). Substantial breadth of spike-specific CD8+ and CD4+ T cell responses was reported after vaccination. The study was not powered for comparison of responses between vaccine doses or regimens. Comparable non-spike TCR breadth was observed between vaccine and placebo recipients, consistent with only spike being contained in the vaccine.

The sample's treatment or condition label, in plain terms: roughly 18 received Ad26.COV2.S at low or high dose, single or two shots; roughly 5 received placebo; per-sample allocation not given. For vaccine and placebo recipients, the sequenced repertoires came from samples collected on day 63 after the first injection. Between 29 July and 7 August 2020, Cohort 1b enrolled approximately 26 adults aged 18-55 years at one site in Boston, USA. Ad26.COV2.S consisted of a replication-incompetent adenovirus type 26 vector by which a prefusion-stabilized SARS-CoV-2 spike protein from the original Wuhan strain was expressed. Germline trimming amounts to 0 bases on V and 2 bases on J, with 6 as the count of junction bases outside the gene matches. Taken from cysteine to phenylalanine, the CDR3 has 16 residues. Only the CDR3 DNA is retained, 48 bases long and in frame from the first base. The germline V gene sets CDR1 to SGHRS and CDR2 to YFSETQ.

The immunoSEQ Assay was used to sequence TCRbeta CDR3 regions. After extraction, genomic DNA underwent amplification by bias-controlled multiplex PCR, followed by high-throughput sequencing. As for how the authors treated the data: Collapsing and filtering of sequences were performed to quantify the absolute abundance of each unique TCRbeta CDR3 region. T cell fraction was estimated by normalization of TCRbeta template counts to usable DNA, with usable DNA being measured through amplification of reference genes present in all nucleated cells. Repertoire TCRs were annotated as SARS-CoV-2-specific by exact matching of V gene, CDR3 amino acid sequence and J gene to a known reactive TCR set. The reference SARS-CoV-2 TCR set came from MIRA and was filtered for enrichment in COVID-19-positive ImmuneCODE repertoires, removing public or cross-reactive TCRs. Based on the MIRA antigens, annotated TCRs were further analysed at the level of specific ORF or position within ORF. Breadth was defined as annotated unique rearrangements over total unique productive rearrangements; depth was the summed frequency of those rearrangements. Two-sided Wilcoxon rank-sum tests were applied when comparing TCR breadth between groups. TCRdb re-hosts the immuneACCESS table, in-frame sequences only. Its copies lack some clones; in the studies checked, an unresolved V gene accounts for under half of them, and the cause for the rest is not known. V and J calls plus clone size are reproduced from that table; the DNA served to infer D and trimming. The sample table shows approximately 300,000 clones, and about 82% are seen once. The ten largest clonotypes hold about 2.1% of the sample.

This receptor was obtained from a person between 18 and 60 years old who received the Ad26.COV2.S COVID-19 vaccine or a placebo. The receptor chain draws on TRBV5-1 and TRBJ2-5; 8 nucleotides in the junction match TRBD2. The material was peripheral blood, obtained in a trial of Ad26.COV2.S vaccine versus placebo. The nucleotide sequence is given as TGCGCCAGCAGCTTGGCTGCCGCTAGCGGGCAAGAGACCCAGTACTTC. Its protein is CASSLAAASGQETQYF.